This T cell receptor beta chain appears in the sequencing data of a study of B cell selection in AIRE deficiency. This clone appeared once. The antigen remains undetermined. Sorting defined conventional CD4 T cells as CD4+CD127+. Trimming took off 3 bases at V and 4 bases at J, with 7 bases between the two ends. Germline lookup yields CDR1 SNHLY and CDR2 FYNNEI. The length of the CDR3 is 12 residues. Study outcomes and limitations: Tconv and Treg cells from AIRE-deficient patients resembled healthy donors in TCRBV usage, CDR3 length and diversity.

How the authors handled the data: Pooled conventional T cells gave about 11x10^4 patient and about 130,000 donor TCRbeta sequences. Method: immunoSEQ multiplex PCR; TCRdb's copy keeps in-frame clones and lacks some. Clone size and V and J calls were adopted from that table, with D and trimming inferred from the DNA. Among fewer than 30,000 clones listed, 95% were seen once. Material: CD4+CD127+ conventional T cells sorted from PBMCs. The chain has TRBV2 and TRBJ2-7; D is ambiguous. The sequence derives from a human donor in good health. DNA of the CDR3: TGTGCCAGCAGTGATGATCGGTACGAGCAGTACTTC. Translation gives CASSDDRYEQYF.